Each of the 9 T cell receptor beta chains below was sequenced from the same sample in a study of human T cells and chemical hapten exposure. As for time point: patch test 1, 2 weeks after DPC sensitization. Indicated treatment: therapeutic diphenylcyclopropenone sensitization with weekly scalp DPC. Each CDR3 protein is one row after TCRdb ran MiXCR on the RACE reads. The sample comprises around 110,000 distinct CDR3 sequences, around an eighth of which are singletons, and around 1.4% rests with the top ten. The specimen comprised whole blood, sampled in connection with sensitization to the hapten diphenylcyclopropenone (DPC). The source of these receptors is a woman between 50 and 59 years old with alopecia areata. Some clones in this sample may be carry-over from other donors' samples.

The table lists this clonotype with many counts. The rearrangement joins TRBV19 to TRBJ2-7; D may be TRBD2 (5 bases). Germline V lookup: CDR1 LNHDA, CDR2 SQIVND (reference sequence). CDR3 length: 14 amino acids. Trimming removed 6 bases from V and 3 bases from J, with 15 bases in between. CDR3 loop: CASSPGGVGYEQYF. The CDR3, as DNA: TGTGCCAGTAGCCCTGGAGGAGTCGGCTACGAGCAGTACTTC.

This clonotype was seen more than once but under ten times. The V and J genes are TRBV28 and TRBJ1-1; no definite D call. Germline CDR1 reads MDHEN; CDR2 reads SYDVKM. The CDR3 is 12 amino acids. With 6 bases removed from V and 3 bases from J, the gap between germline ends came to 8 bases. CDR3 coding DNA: TGTGCCAGCAGCCCGGATTACACTGAAGCTTTCTTT. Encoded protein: CASSPDYTEAFF.

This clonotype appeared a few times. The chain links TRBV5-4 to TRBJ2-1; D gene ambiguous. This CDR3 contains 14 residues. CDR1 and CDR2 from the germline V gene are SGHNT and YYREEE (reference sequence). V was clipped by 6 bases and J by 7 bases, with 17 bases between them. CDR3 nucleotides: TGTGCCAGCACCTTCCGCGGCTTTATGAATGAGCAGTTCTTC. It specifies CASTFRGFMNEQFF.

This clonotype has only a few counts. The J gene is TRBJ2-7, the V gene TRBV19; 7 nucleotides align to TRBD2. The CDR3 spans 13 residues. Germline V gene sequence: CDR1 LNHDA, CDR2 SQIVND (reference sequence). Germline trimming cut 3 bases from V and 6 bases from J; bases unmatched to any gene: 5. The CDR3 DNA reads TGTGCCAGTAGTATTTCCAGGGAGGGCGAGCAGTACTTC. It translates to CASSISREGEQYF.

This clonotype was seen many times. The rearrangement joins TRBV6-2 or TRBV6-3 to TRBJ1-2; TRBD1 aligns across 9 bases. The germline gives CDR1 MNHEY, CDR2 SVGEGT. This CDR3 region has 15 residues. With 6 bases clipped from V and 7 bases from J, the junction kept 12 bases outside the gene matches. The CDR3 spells CASSPEGTGTVGYTF. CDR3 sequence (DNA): TGTGCCAGCAGCCCCGAAGGGACAGGGACGGTTGGCTACACCTTC.

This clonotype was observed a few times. DNA of the CDR3: TGTGCCAGCAGTTTAGGCGTGGCCGGGGAGCTGTTTTTT. Translation: CASSLGVAGELFF. This chain connects TRBV28 to TRBJ2-2; no definite D call. The germline V and J ends were trimmed by 2 bases and 6 bases, with 7 bases remaining between them. CDR1 is MDHEN, CDR2 SYDVKM, per germline. The CDR3 has 13 amino acids.

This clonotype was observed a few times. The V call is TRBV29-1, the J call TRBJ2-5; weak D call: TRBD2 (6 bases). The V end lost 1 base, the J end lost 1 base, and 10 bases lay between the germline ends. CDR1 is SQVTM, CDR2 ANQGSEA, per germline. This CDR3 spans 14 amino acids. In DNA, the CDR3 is TGCAGCGTTGAAGGGAGGGGACGCCAAGAGACCCAGTACTTC. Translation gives CSVEGRGRQETQYF.

The CDR3 DNA follows: TGTGCCAGCTCACCATTGGGAAACACTGAAGCTTTCTTT. It is translated as CASSPLGNTEAFF. This chain uses TRBV18 with TRBJ1-1; no clear D gene. The CDR3 covers 13 residues. Germline CDR1 is KGHSH and CDR2 is LQKENI. Trimming took 2 bases from V and 2 from J, leaving 6 bases between them.

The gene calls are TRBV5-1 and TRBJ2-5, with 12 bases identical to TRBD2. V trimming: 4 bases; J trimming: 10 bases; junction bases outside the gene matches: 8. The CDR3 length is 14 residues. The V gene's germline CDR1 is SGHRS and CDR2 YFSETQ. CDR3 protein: CASSPGTSGSVQYF. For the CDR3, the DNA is TGCGCCAGCAGCCCCGGGACTAGCGGGTCGGTCCAGTACTTC.